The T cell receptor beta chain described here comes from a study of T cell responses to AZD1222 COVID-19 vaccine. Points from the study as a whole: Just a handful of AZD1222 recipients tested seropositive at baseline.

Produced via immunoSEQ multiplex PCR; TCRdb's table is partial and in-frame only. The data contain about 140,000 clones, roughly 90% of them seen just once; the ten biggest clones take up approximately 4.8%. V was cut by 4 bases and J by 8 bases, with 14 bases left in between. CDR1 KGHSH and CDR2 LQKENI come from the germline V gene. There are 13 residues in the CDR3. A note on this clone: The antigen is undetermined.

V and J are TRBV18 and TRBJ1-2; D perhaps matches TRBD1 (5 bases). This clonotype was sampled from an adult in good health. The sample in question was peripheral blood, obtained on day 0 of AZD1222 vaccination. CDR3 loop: CASSQIQGDGYTF. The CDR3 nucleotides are TGTGCCAGCTCACAAATTCAGGGAGACGGCTACACCTTC.